This T cell receptor (beta chain) originates from a study of T-cell reconstitution after alpha-beta-depleted transplantation in children. This clonotype was picked up a small number of times. The TCRbeta library was prepared with unique molecular identifiers. TCRdb used MiXCR to reprocess the PCR reads, holding one entry per CDR3 protein. Among over 300,000 distinct CDR3 sequences listed, approximately 10% were seen once. Sample: PBMCs from the stem cell graft donor, taken from the stem cell graft. The sequence derives from a human donor who donated a stem cell graft to a child with acute lymphoblastic leukemia.

The DNA for the CDR3 is TGTGCCAGCAGTTCGGGACAGGGGGGAGTAGAGACCCAGTACTTC. The encoded protein is CASSSGQGGVETQYF. The V call is TRBV12-3 or TRBV12-4, the J call TRBJ2-5; 11 nucleotides agree with TRBD1. CDR3 length: 15 residues. With V trimmed by 4 bases and J by 4 bases, 5 bases remained unmatched.